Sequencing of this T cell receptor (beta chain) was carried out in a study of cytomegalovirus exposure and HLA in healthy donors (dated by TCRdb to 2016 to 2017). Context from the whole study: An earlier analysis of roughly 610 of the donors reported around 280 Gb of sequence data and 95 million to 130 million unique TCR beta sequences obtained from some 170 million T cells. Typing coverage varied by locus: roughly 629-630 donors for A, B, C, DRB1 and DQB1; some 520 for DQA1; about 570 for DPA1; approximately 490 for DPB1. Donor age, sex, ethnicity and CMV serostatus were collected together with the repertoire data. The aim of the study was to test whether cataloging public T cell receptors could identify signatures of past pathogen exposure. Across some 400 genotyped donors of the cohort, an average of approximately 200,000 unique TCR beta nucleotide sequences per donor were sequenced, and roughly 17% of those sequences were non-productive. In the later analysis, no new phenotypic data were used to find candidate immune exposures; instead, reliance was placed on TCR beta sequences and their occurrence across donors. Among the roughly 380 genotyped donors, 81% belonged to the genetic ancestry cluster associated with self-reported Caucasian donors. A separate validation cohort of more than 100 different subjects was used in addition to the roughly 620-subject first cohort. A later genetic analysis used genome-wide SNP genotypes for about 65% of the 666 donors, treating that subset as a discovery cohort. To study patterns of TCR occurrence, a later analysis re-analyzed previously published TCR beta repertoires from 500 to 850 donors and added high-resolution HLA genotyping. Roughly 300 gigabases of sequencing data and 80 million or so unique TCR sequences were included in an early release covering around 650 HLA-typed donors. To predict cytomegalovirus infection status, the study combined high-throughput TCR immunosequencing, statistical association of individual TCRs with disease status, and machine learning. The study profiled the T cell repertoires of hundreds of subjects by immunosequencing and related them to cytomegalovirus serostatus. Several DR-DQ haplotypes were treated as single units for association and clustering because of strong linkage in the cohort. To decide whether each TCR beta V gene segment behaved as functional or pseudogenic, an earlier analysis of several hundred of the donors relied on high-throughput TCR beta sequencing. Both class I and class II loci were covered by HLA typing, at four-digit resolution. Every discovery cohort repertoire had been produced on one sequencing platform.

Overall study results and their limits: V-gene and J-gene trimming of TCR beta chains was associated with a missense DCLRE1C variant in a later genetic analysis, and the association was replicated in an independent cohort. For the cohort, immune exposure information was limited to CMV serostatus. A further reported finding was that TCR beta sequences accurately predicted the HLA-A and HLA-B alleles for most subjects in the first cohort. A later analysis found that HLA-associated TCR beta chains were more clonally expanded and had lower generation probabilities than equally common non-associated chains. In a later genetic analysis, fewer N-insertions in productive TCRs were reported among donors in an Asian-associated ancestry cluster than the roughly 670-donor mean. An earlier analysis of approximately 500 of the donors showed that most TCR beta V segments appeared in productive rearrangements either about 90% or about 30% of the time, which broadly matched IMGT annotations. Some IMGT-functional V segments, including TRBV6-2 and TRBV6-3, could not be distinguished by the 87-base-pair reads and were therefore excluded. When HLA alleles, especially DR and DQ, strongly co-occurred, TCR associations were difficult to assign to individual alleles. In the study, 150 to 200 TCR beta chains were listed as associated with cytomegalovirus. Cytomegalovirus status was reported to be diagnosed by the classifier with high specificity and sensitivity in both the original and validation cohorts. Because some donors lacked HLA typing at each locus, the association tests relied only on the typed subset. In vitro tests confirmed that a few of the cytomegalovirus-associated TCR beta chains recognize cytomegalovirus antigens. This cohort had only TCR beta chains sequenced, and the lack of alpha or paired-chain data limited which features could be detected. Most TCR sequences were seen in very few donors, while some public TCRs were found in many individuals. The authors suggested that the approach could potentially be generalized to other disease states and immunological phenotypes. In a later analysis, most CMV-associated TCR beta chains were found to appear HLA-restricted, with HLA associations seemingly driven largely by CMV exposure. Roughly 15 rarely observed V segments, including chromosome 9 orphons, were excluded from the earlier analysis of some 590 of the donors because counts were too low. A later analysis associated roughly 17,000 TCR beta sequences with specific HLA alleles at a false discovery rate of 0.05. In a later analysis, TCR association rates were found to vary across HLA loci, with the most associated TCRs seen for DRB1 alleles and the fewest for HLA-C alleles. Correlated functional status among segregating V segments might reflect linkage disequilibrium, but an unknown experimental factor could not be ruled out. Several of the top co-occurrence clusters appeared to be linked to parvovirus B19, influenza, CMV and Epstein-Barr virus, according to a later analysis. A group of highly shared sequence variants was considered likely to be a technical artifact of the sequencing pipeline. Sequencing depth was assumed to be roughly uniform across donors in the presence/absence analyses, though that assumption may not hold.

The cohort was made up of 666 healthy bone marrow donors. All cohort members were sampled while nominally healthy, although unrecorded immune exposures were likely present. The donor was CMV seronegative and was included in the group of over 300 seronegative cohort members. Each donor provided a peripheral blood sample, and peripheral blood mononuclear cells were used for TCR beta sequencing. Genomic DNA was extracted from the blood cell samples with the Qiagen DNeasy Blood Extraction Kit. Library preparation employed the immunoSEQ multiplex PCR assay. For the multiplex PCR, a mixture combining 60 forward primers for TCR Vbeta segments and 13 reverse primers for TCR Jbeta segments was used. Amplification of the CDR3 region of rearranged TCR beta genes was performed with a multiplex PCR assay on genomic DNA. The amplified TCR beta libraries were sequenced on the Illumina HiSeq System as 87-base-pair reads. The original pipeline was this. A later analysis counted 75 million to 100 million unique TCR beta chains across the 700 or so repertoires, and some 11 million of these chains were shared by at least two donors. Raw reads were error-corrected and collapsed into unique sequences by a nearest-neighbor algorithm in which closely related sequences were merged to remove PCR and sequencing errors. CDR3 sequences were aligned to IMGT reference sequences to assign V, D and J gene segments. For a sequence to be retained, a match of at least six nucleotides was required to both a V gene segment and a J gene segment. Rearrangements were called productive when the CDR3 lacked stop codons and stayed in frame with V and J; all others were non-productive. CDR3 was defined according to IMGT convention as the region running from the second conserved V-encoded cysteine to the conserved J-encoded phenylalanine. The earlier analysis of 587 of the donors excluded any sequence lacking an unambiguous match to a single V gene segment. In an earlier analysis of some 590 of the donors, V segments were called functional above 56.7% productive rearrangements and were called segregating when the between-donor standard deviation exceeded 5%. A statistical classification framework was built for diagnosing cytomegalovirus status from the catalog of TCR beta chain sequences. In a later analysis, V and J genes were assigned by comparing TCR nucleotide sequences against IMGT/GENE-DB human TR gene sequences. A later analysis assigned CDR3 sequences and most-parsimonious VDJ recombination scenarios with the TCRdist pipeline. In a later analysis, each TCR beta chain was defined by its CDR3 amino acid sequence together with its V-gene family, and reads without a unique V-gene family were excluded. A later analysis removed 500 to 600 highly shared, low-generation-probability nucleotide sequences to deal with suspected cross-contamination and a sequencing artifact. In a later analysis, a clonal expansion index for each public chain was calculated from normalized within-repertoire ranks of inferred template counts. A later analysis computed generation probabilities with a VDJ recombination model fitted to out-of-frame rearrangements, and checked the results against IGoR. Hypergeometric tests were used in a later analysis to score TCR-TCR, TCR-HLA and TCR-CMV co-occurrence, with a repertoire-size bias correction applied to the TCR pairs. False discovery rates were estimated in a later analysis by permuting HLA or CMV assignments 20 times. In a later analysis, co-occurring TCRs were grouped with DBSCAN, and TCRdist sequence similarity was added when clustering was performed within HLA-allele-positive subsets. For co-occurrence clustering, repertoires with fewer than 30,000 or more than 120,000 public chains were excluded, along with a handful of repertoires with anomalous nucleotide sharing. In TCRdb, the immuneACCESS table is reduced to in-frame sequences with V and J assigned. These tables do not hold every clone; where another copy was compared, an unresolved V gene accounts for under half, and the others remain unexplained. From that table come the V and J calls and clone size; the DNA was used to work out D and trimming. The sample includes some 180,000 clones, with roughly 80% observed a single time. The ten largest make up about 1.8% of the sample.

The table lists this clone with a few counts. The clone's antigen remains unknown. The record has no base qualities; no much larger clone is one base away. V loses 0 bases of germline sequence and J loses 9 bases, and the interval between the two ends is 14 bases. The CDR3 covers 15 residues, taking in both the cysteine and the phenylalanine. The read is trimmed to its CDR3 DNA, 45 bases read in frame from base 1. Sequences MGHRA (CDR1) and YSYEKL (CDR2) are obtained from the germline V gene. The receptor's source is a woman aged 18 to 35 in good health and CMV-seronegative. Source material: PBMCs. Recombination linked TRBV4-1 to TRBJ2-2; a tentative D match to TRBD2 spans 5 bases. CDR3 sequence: CASSQDEGWGRELFF. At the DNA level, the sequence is TGCGCCAGCAGCCAAGATGAGGGTTGGGGTCGGGAGCTGTTTTTT.